This note documents a single T cell receptor (beta chain) sequence. The entry originates in a study of shared clonotypes between healthy human individuals. Sequenced by immunoSEQ multiplex PCR; TCRdb stores in-frame clones only, minus some. Counted here are roughly 530,000 clones, 90% to 96% occurring once; the ten biggest clones make up about 0.064%. Healthy adults negative for HIV, lacking recent acute infections or vaccinations, served as donors. Germline CDR1 is MDHEN and CDR2 is SYDVKM. The CDR3 sequence is 14 residues long. V lost 4 bases and J lost 8; bases outside the gene matches: 2. The sequencing sample was made of naive CD4+ T cells sorted from blood. Subset denoted: CD45RA+ positively selected. This sequence was found in a woman between 25 and 40 years old in good health. The rearrangement joins TRBV28 to TRBJ1-6, with TRBD1 matching 10 bases. The CDR3 spells CASSWDRGYSPLHF. DNA for the CDR3: TGTGCCAGCAGTTGGGACAGGGGTTATTCACCCCTCCACTTT.